This T cell receptor (beta chain) was sequenced for a study of blood T cell repertoires in COVID-19. Study context: T cells, B-cell-depleted T cells, or PBMCs supplied cDNA or gDNA.

This CDR3 comprises 13 residues. V was trimmed by 0 bases and J by 6 bases, leaving 9 bases between them. Per the germline V gene, CDR1 is SGHNT and CDR2 is YYREEE (reference sequence). Measured with immunoSEQ multiplex PCR; TCRdb has only the in-frame clones, and not every one. The sample includes about 76,000 clones, around 90% of them seen just once. The chain links TRBV5-4 to TRBJ1-1; D call uncertain. The specimen was peripheral blood. The receptor was derived from a man in his fifties with active COVID-19. In nucleotides, the CDR3 is TGTGCCAGCAGCTTGGGCCCAGTCCCTGAAGCTTTCTTT. This gives the protein CASSLGPVPEAFF.